The clone carrying this T cell receptor (beta chain) was counted between two and nine times. Its specificity is unknown. This entry is derived from a study of T-cell reconstitution after alpha-beta-depleted transplantation in children. Whole-study results and caveats: At the one-year point after transplant, T-cell counts and TCRbeta diversity were found to come mostly from T cells that had been newly produced. Reports say that about two months after transplant, the alpha-beta T cells came out of several hundred graft clones that had expanded. Surviving recipient T cells and thymic progenitors underlay high day-60 TCRbeta diversity in some patients.

V lost 5 bases, J lost 5 bases, and 18 bases lay in between. The CDR3 is made up of 16 amino acids. Preparation of the TCRbeta library used unique molecular identifiers. TCRdb itself ran the PCR reads through MiXCR, one entry per CDR3 protein. This table has a few hundred thousand distinct CDR3 sequences, roughly 7.8% appearing once. The chain recombines TRBV12-3 or TRBV12-4 with TRBJ2-2; D might be TRBD1 (6 bases). The specimen comprised peripheral blood, sampled 360 days after TCRalphabeta/CD19-depleted stem cell transplant. The origin of this receptor is a female patient younger than 10 who had a stem cell transplant for Fanconi anemia, so the T cells may come from the graft donor. CDR3 sequence: CASSKERQVITGELFF. The CDR3 nucleotides are TGTGCCAGCAGTAAGGAGCGACAGGTTATTACCGGGGAGCTGTTTTTT.